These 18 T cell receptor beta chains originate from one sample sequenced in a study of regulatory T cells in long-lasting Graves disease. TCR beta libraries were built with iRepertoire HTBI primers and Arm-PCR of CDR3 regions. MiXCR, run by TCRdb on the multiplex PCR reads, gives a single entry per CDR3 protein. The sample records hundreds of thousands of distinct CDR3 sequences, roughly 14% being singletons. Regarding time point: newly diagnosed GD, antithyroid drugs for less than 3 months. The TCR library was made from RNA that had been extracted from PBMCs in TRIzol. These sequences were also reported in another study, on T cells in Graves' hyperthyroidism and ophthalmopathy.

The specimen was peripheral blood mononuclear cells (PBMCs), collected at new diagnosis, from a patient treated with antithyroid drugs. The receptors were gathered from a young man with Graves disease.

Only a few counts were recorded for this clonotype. The CDR3 DNA is TGTGCCAGCAGTGGGTCCGGGACTAGCGCATATTCCTACGAGCAGTACTTC. This codes for CASSGSGTSAYSYEQYF. This chain links TRBV6-1 with TRBJ2-7; TRBD2 aligns across 10 bases. The CDR3 consists of 17 residues. J lost 1 base, V lost 4 bases, and 10 bases had no gene match. Germline V gene lookup returns CDR1 MNHNS and CDR2 SASEGT.

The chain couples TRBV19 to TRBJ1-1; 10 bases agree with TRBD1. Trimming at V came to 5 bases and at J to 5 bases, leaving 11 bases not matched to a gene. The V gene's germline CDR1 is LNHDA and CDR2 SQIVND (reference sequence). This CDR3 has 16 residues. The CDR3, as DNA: TGTGCCAGTAGTGCGGTCGTGGGACAGGGGAGGACTGAAGCTTTCTTT. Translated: CASSAVVGQGRTEAFF.

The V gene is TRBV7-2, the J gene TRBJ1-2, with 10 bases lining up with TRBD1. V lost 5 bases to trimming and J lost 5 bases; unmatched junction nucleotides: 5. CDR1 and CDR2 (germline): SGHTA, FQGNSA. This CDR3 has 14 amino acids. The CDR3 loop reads CASSVTGGGYGYTF. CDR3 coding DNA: TGTGCCAGCAGCGTGACAGGGGGCGGATATGGCTACACCTTC. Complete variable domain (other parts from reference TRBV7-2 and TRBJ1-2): GAGVSQSPSNKVTEKGKDVELRCDPISGHTALYWYRQSLGQGLEFLIYFQGNSAPDKSGLPSDRFSAERTGGSVSTLTIQRTQQEDSAVYLCASSVTGGGYGYTFGSGTRLTVV.

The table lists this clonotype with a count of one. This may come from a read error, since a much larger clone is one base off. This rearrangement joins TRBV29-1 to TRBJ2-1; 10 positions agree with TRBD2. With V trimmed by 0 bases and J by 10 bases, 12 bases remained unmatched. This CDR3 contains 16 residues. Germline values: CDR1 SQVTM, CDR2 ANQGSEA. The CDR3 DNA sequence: TGCAGCGTTGAAGAGGATAGCGGGAGGTCGAGCTACGAGCAGTTCTTC. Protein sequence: CSVEEDSGRSSYEQFF.

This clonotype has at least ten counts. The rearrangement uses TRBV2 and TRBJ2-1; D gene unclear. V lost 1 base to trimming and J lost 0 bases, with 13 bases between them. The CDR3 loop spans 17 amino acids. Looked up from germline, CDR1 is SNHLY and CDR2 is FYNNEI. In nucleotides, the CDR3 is TGTGCCAGCAGTGAAGATGTACCGACGACCTCCTACAATGAGCAGTTCTTC. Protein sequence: CASSEDVPTTSYNEQFF.

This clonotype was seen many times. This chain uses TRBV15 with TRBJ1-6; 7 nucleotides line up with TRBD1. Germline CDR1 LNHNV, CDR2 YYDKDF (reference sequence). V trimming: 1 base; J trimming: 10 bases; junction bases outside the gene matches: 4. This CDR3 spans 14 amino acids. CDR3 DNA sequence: TGTGCCACCAGCAGAGGGACAGGTTACTCACCCCTCCACTTT. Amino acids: CATSRGTGYSPLHF. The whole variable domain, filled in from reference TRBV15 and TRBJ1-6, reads DAMVIQNPRYQVTQFGKPVTLSCSQTLNHNVMYWYQQKSSQAPKLLFHYYDKDFNNEADTPDNFQSRRPNTSFCFLDIRSPGLGDTAMYLCATSRGTGYSPLHFGNGTRLTVT.

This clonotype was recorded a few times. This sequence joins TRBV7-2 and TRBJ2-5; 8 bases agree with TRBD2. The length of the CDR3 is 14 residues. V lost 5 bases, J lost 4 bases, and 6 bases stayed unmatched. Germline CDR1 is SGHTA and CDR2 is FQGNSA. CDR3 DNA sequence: TGTGCCAGCAGCAGCGGGAGCCCGTTAGAGACCCAGTACTTC. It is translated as CASSSGSPLETQYF.

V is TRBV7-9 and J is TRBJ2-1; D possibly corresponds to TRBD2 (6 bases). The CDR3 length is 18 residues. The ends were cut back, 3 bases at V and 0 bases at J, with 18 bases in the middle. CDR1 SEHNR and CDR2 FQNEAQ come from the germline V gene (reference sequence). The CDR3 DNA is TGTGCCAGCAGCTTGAAGGGAGGTTCGGGGAGCTCCTACAATGAGCAGTTCTTC. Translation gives CASSLKGGSGSSYNEQFF.

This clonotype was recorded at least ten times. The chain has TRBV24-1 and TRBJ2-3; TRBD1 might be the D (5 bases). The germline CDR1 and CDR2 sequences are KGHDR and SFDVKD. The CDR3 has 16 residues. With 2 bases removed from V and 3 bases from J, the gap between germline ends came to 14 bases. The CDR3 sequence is CATSDSPRVKTDTQYF. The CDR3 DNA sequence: TGTGCCACCAGTGATTCTCCCAGGGTTAAAACAGATACGCAGTATTTT.

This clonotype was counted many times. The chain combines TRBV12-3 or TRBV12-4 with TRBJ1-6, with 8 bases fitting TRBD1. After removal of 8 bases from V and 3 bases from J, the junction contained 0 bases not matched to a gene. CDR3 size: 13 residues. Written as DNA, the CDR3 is TGTGCCAGCGGACAGGGCTATAATTCACCCCTCCACTTT. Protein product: CASGQGYNSPLHF.

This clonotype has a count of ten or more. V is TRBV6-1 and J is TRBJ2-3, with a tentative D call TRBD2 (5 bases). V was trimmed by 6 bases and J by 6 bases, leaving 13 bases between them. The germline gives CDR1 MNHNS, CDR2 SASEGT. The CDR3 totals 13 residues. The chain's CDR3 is CASRTLVSDTQYF. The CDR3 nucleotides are TGTGCCAGCAGGACACTAGTTTCGGATACGCAGTATTTT.

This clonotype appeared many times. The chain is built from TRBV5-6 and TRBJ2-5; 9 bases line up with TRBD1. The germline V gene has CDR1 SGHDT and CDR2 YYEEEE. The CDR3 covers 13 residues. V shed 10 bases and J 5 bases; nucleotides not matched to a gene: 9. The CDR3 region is CASNRGRRETQYF. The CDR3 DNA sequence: TGTGCCTCAAACAGGGGGCGCAGGGAGACCCAGTACTTC. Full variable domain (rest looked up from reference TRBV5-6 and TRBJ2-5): DAGVTQSPTHLIKTRGQQVTLRCSPKSGHDTVSWYQQALGQGPQFIFQYYEEEERQRGNFPDRFSGHQFPNYSSELNVNALLLGDSALYLCASNRGRRETQYFGPGTRLLVL.

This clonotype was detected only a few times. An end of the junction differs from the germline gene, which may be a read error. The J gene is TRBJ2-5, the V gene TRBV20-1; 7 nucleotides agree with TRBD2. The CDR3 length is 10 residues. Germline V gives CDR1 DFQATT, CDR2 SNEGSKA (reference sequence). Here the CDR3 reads CSVVREDYFF. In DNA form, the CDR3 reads TGCAGTGTCGTCCGGGAGGACTACTTCTTC.

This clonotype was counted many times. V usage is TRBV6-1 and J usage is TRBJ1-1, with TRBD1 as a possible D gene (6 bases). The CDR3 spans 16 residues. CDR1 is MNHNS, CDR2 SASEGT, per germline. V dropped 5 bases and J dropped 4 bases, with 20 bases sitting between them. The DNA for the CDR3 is TGTGCCAGCAGTCGACCCCAGCACAGGGAGGGCACTGAAGCTTTCTTT. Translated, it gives CASSRPQHREGTEAFF.

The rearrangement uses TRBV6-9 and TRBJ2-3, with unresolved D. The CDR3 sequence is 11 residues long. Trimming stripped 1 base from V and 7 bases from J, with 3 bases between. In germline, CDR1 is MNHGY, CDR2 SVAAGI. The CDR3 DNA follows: TGTGCCAGCAGTTATTGGTATACGCAGTATTTT. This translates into CASSYWYTQYF.

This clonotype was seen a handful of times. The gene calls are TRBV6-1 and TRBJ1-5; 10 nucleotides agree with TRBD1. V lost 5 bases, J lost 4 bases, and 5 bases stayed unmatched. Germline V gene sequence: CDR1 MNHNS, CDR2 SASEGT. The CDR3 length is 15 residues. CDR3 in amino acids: CASSRQGAVNQPQHF. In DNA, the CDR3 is TGTGCCAGCAGTCGACAGGGGGCGGTGAATCAGCCCCAGCATTTT.

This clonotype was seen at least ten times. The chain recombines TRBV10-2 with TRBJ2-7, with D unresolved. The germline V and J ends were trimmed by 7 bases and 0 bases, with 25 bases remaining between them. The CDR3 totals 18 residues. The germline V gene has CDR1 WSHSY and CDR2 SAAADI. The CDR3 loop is CASTILMMRHNSSYEQYF. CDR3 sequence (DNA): TGCGCCAGCACAATCCTTATGATGAGACACAATAGCTCCTACGAGCAGTACTTC.

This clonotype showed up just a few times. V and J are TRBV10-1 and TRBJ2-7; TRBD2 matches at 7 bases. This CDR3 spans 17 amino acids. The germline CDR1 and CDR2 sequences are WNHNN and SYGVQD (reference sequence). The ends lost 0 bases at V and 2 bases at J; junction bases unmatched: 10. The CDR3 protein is CASSESERAGTTYEQYF. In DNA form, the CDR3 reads TGCGCCAGCAGTGAGTCGGAGAGAGCGGGGACGACCTACGAGCAGTACTTC.